Listed below are T cell receptor beta chains from one sample, sequenced in a study of blood T cell repertoires in COVID-19. Sequencing used immunoSEQ multiplex PCR; TCRdb keeps in-frame clones, though not all of them. The sample has about 68,000 clones, 75% to 90% seen once; the top ten hold about 8.9%. Sequenced material: peripheral blood. These receptors originate from a man aged 50 or older with active COVID-19. The CDR3 runs from the conserved cysteine through the conserved F or W. Fields, in order: D gene, V gene, clone size, J gene, CDR3 protein, CDR3 DNA. D genes are given only for firm matches. Rows may omit the clone size; those that give it use once, few, many or a size class.

d_gene: NA; v_gene: TRBV6-1; abundance: NA; j_gene: TRBJ2-7; CDR3aa: CASSEWGAYEQYF; CDR3nt: TGTGCCAGCAGTGAATGGGGCGCGTACGAGCAGTACTTC
d_gene: TRBD1; v_gene: TRBV2; abundance: few; j_gene: TRBJ2-3; CDR3aa: CASSYTGGDTQYF; CDR3nt: TGTGCCAGCAGCTATACAGGGGGAGATACGCAGTATTTT
d_gene: NA; v_gene: TRBV6-2/TRBV6-3; abundance: few; j_gene: TRBJ2-2; CDR3aa: CASSYPRGTGPTGELFF; CDR3nt: TGTGCCAGCAGTTACCCCAGAGGAACAGGGCCGACCGGGGAGCTGTTTTTT
d_gene: NA; v_gene: TRBV27; abundance: NA; j_gene: TRBJ1-1; CDR3aa: CASSLDRIMNTEAFF; CDR3nt: TGTGCCAGCAGTTTAGACAGGATTATGAACACTGAAGCTTTCTTT
d_gene: NA; v_gene: TRBV5-1; abundance: once; j_gene: TRBJ1-4; CDR3aa: CASSLSGKDEKLFF; CDR3nt: TGCGCCAGCAGCTTGTCAGGGAAGGATGAAAAACTGTTTTTT
d_gene: NA; v_gene: TRBV7-9; abundance: NA; j_gene: TRBJ1-4; CDR3aa: CASSPRQAGEKLFF; CDR3nt: TGTGCCAGCAGCCCAAGACAGGCCGGCGAAAAACTGTTTTTT
d_gene: TRBD1; v_gene: TRBV18; abundance: NA; j_gene: TRBJ1-1; CDR3aa: CASSLRQGAGDTEAFF; CDR3nt: TGTGCCAGCTCCCTGAGACAGGGGGCCGGGGACACTGAAGCTTTCTTT
d_gene: TRBD1; v_gene: TRBV5-1; abundance: once; j_gene: TRBJ2-5; CDR3aa: CASSPGQGVGQETQYF; CDR3nt: TGCGCCAGCAGCCCGGGACAGGGGGTGGGCCAAGAGACCCAGTACTTC
d_gene: TRBD2; v_gene: TRBV14; abundance: NA; j_gene: TRBJ2-3; CDR3aa: CASSRRLAGNTDTQYF; CDR3nt: TGTGCCAGCAGCCGACGACTAGCGGGGAATACAGATACGCAGTATTTT
d_gene: TRBD1; v_gene: TRBV5-4; abundance: NA; j_gene: TRBJ2-7; CDR3aa: CASSLYATGAVEQYF; CDR3nt: TGTGCCAGCAGCTTGTATGCGACAGGGGCAGTTGAGCAGTACTTC
d_gene: TRBD1; v_gene: TRBV5-6; abundance: NA; j_gene: TRBJ1-1; CDR3aa: CASSLVTGGWVDTEAFF; CDR3nt: TGTGCCAGCAGCTTGGTAACAGGGGGCTGGGTGGACACTGAAGCTTTCTTT
d_gene: NA; v_gene: TRBV27; abundance: NA; j_gene: TRBJ1-6; CDR3aa: CASSRNREGSSPLHF; CDR3nt: TGTGCCAGCAGTAGAAACAGGGAGGGGAGTTCACCCCTCCACTTT
d_gene: NA; v_gene: TRBV9; abundance: NA; j_gene: TRBJ2-1; CDR3aa: CASSVETGLKEQFF; CDR3nt: TGTGCCAGCAGCGTAGAGACAGGCTTAAAGGAGCAGTTCTTC
d_gene: TRBD2; v_gene: TRBV19; abundance: NA; j_gene: TRBJ2-1; CDR3aa: CASSTAGGISSYNEQFF; CDR3nt: TGTGCCAGTAGTACAGCGGGGGGGATTAGCTCCTACAATGAGCAGTTCTTC
d_gene: TRBD1; v_gene: TRBV2; abundance: NA; j_gene: TRBJ2-7; CDR3aa: CASSKTGGAFYEQYF; CDR3nt: TGTGCCAGCAGTAAGACAGGGGGCGCTTTCTACGAGCAGTACTTC
d_gene: NA; v_gene: TRBV2; abundance: NA; j_gene: TRBJ2-7; CDR3aa: CASSEGGARADEQYF; CDR3nt: TGTGCCAGCAGTGAAGGCGGGGCCCGGGCCGACGAGCAGTACTTC
d_gene: NA; v_gene: TRBV11-2; abundance: once; j_gene: TRBJ1-3; CDR3aa: CASSPTTGPPGNTIYF; CDR3nt: TGTGCCAGCAGCCCCACGACAGGCCCTCCTGGAAACACCATATATTTT
d_gene: NA; v_gene: TRBV5-6; abundance: NA; j_gene: TRBJ2-7; CDR3aa: CASSVGSSYEQYF; CDR3nt: TGTGCCAGCAGCGTGGGGAGCTCCTACGAGCAGTACTTC
d_gene: NA; v_gene: TRBV5-1; abundance: NA; j_gene: TRBJ2-7; CDR3aa: CASSFPGGNEQYF; CDR3nt: TGCGCCAGCAGCTTTCCAGGGGGGAACGAGCAGTACTTC
d_gene: NA; v_gene: TRBV5-6; abundance: NA; j_gene: TRBJ1-6; CDR3aa: CASSGPRGLPFNSPLHF; CDR3nt: TGTGCCAGCAGCGGCCCGAGGGGGTTACCCTTCAATTCACCCCTCCACTTT
d_gene: TRBD1; v_gene: TRBV6-5; abundance: few; j_gene: TRBJ1-2; CDR3aa: CASRLTGSPGYTF; CDR3nt: TGTGCCAGCAGATTGACAGGGAGTCCTGGCTACACCTTC
d_gene: TRBD1; v_gene: TRBV30; abundance: NA; j_gene: TRBJ2-2; CDR3aa: CAWRQGATGELFF; CDR3nt: TGTGCCTGGCGGCAGGGGGCTACCGGGGAGCTGTTTTTT
d_gene: TRBD2; v_gene: TRBV5-6; abundance: NA; j_gene: TRBJ2-1; CDR3aa: CASSLARGWNEQFF; CDR3nt: TGTGCCAGCAGCTTGGCGCGGGGGTGGAATGAGCAGTTCTTC
d_gene: TRBD1; v_gene: TRBV5-4; abundance: NA; j_gene: TRBJ2-4; CDR3aa: CASRHTGTGGVNIQYF; CDR3nt: TGTGCCAGCAGGCATACCGGGACAGGGGGCGTGAACATTCAGTACTTC
d_gene: NA; v_gene: TRBV4-2; abundance: NA; j_gene: TRBJ1-4; CDR3aa: CASSQGSAGNEKLFF; CDR3nt: TGTGCCAGCAGCCAAGGGTCGGCAGGTAATGAAAAACTGTTTTTT
d_gene: NA; v_gene: TRBV5-4; abundance: NA; j_gene: TRBJ1-3; CDR3aa: CASSSPRPGIGSGNTIYF; CDR3nt: TGTGCCAGCAGTTCCCCCCGACCGGGGATCGGGTCCGGAAACACCATATATTTT
d_gene: TRBD1; v_gene: TRBV4-3; abundance: NA; j_gene: TRBJ1-4; CDR3aa: CASSRRGQGNEKLFF; CDR3nt: TGCGCCAGCAGCCGACGAGGACAGGGGAATGAAAAACTGTTTTTT
d_gene: TRBD1; v_gene: TRBV7-2; abundance: NA; j_gene: TRBJ1-2; CDR3aa: CASSFYSTGVISGYGYTF; CDR3nt: TGTGCCAGCAGCTTCTATTCGACAGGGGTTATATCGGGATATGGCTACACCTTC
d_gene: TRBD2; v_gene: TRBV2; abundance: NA; j_gene: TRBJ2-7; CDR3aa: CASQRRISGTTSYEQYF; CDR3nt: TGTGCCAGCCAGAGAAGAATTAGCGGGACTACTTCCTACGAGCAGTACTTC
d_gene: TRBD1; v_gene: TRBV19; abundance: NA; j_gene: TRBJ2-7; CDR3aa: CARKYAGRDRDGQYF; CDR3nt: TGTGCCAGGAAATACGCGGGGCGGGACAGGGACGGGCAGTACTTC
d_gene: TRBD1; v_gene: TRBV9; abundance: NA; j_gene: TRBJ1-2; CDR3aa: CASSVDLGTGPYGYTF; CDR3nt: TGTGCCAGCAGCGTAGACCTCGGGACAGGGCCCTATGGCTACACCTTC
d_gene: TRBD2; v_gene: TRBV11-3; abundance: NA; j_gene: TRBJ2-1; CDR3aa: CASSLAGGQGRGNEQFF; CDR3nt: TGTGCCAGCAGCTTAGCGGGAGGGCAGGGTAGAGGTAATGAGCAGTTCTTC
d_gene: TRBD1; v_gene: TRBV5-6; abundance: NA; j_gene: TRBJ1-2; CDR3aa: CASSLTGANLNYGYTF; CDR3nt: TGTGCCAGCAGCTTAACAGGGGCCAATCTTAACTATGGCTACACCTTC
d_gene: NA; v_gene: TRBV7-2; abundance: NA; j_gene: TRBJ2-5; CDR3aa: CASSLGPAGGAGQETQYF; CDR3nt: TGTGCCAGCAGCTTAGGGCCAGCGGGCGGGGCTGGCCAAGAGACCCAGTACTTC
d_gene: TRBD2; v_gene: TRBV4-1; abundance: once; j_gene: TRBJ2-7; CDR3aa: CASSLSGGPSYEQYF; CDR3nt: TGCGCCAGCAGTCTTAGCGGGGGACCCTCCTACGAGCAGTACTTC
d_gene: TRBD2; v_gene: TRBV5-1; abundance: NA; j_gene: TRBJ2-7; CDR3aa: CASSLAPGTSGGNSKQYF; CDR3nt: TGCGCCAGCAGCTTAGCCCCCGGGACTAGCGGGGGAAATTCAAAGCAGTACTTC
d_gene: TRBD2; v_gene: TRBV4-3; abundance: NA; j_gene: TRBJ2-1; CDR3aa: CASSQDEAASGGIDEQFF; CDR3nt: TGCGCCAGCAGCCAAGATGAGGCGGCTAGCGGGGGGATTGATGAGCAGTTCTTC
d_gene: TRBD2; v_gene: TRBV9; abundance: NA; j_gene: TRBJ2-3; CDR3aa: CASSVHISGGAPDTQYF; CDR3nt: TGTGCCAGCAGCGTACACATTAGCGGGGGGGCTCCAGATACGCAGTATTTT
d_gene: TRBD2; v_gene: TRBV5-1; abundance: NA; j_gene: TRBJ2-7; CDR3aa: CASSLGSRRGYEQYF; CDR3nt: TGCGCCAGCAGCTTGGGATCCCGGCGGGGGTACGAGCAGTACTTC